This T cell receptor (beta chain) was sequenced during a study of T cell changes during pregnancy in multiple sclerosis. Using immunoSEQ multiplex PCR, the repertoire was profiled, and TCRdb retains in-frame clones only, with some absent. The sample consists of around 40,000 clones, around nine tenths of them appearing once. The CDR3 is 16 amino acids. Germline assignment: CDR1 SGHTA and CDR2 FQGNSA. V gave up 5 bases and J gave up 0 bases, with 16 bases separating them. Source: CD4+ T cells from peripheral blood mononuclear cells, taken in the second trimester of pregnancy. The receptor was derived from a female donor with multiple sclerosis, enrolled in a pregnancy study. The J gene is TRBJ1-1, the V gene TRBV7-2; the D gene is possibly TRBD1 (6 bases). CDR3 coding DNA: TGTGCCAGCAGCCCCCAAACAGGGACCATGAACACTGAAGCTTTCTTT. This gives the protein CASSPQTGTMNTEAFF.